The source of this TCR beta chain is a study of long-term antiretroviral therapy in people with HIV. The study, taken as a whole, reports: Spans of CDR3 length were tighter for HIV repertoires than for controls.

The CDR3 runs to 15 residues. The V and J ends lost 5 bases and 8 bases, in that order; junction bases with no gene match: 4. The V gene's germline CDR1 is SGHTA and CDR2 FQGNSA. A word on this clone: Its specificity is unknown.

Running of the v3.0 immunoSEQ assay took place at survey level. Measured with immunoSEQ multiplex PCR; TCRdb has only the in-frame clones, and not every one. The data show under 30,000 clones, roughly 96% seen once. Sequenced here: unsorted PBMCs, sampled almost 5 years after starting antiretroviral therapy. The clonotype comes from a woman between 45 and 60 years old with HIV. The chain has TRBV7-2 and TRBJ2-1; 15 bases align to TRBD2. The CDR3 sequence: CASSTGLAGGDEQFF. CDR3 nucleotide sequence: TGTGCCAGCAGCACCGGACTAGCGGGAGGGGATGAGCAGTTCTTC. Together with reference TRBV7-2 and TRBJ2-1, the CDR3 gives the full variable domain: GAGVSQSPSNKVTEKGKDVELRCDPISGHTALYWYRQSLGQGLEFLIYFQGNSAPDKSGLPSDRFSAERTGGSVSTLTIQRTQQEDSAVYLCASSTGLAGGDEQFFGPGTRLTVL.